What follows is one TCR beta chain and its context. As yet, its antigen is unknown. Healthy donors were controls matched for age and sex. Random hexamers were used to reverse transcribe roughly 0.5 to 1 ug of RNA. By means of immunoSEQ multiplex PCR, TCR beta CDR3 spanning 54 Vbeta and 13 Jbeta underwent amplification. TCRdb re-called the immunoSEQ multiplex PCR reads with MiXCR, one entry per CDR3 protein. The data show approximately 190,000 distinct CDR3 sequences, roughly 92% seen once. The record originates from a study of CD8 T cells in Susac syndrome. General observations from the study: In its TCR sequencing and HLA analysis, the study acknowledged that the number of individuals was relatively small.

Trimming pared 0 bases from V and 8 bases from J, leaving 28 bases between. Per germline, CDR1 SEHNR and CDR2 FQNEAQ (reference sequence). The CDR3 extends over 19 amino acids. The sequence was collected from a human donor in good health. The material sequenced was CD4+ T cells from PBMCs. The gene calls are TRBV7-9 and TRBJ1-2; tentatively, D is TRBD1 (6 bases). Here the CDR3 reads CASSLAVDGLGGRGRGYTF. The DNA for the CDR3 is TGTGCCAGCAGCTTAGCGGTAGACGGCCTTGGAGGTCGGGGGCGCGGCTACACCTTC.